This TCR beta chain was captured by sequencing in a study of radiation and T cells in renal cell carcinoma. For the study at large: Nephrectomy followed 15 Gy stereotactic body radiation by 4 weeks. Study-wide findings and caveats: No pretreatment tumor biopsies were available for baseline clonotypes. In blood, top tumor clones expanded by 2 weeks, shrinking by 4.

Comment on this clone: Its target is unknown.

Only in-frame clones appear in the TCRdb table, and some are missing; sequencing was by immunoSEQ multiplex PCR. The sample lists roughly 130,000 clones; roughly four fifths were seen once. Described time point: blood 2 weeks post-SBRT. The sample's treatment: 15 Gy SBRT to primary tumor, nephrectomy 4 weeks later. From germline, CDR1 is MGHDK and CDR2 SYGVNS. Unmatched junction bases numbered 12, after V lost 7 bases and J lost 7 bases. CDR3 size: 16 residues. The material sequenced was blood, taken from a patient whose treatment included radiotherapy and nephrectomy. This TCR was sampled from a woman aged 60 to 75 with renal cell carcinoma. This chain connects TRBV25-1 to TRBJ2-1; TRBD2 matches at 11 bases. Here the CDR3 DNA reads TGTGCCAGCACCCGAACCCTAGCGGGGGGACTAAATGAGCAGTTCTTC. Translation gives CASTRTLAGGLNEQFF.